This TCR beta chain stems from a study of blood T cells in healthy people across ages. Primed by a sample-barcoded 5' primer and a J-beta primer mix, a second PCR proceeded for about 6 to 12 cycles. TCRdb reprocessed the 5' RACE reads with MiXCR, giving one entry per CDR3 protein. The sample carries hundreds of thousands of distinct CDR3 sequences, 20% to 30% recorded once. Trimming cost V 1 base and J 4 bases; bases outside gene matches: 6. This CDR3 has 16 residues. The germline V gene encodes CDR1 DFQATT and CDR2 SNEGSKA (reference sequence). The sample was also reused in another study, on T cells of mothers and their children.

The specimen sequenced was blood. The clonotype was recovered from a boy between 10 and 17 years old in good health. The V gene is TRBV20-1, the J gene TRBJ1-4; 10 bases are a match to TRBD1. CDR3 amino acids: CSARGQGAGDNEKLFF. In nucleotides, the CDR3 is TGCAGTGCTAGAGGACAGGGGGCGGGAGATAATGAAAAACTGTTTTTT.